This T cell receptor beta chain is from a study of radiotherapy plus CTLA-4 blockade in lung cancer. Study information: Objective responses were observed in around 17% of patients, and disease control was achieved by about 30%.

Profiling relied on immunoSEQ multiplex PCR, and the TCRdb table lists in-frame clones only, not all of them. Of some 66,000 clones in the sample, approximately 82% are singletons; the top ten hold 3.5% to 5%. Turning to this clone: What it binds is unknown.

Those patients who had chemo-refractory metastatic non-small-cell lung cancer were given focal radiation along with CTLA-4 blockade through ipilimumab. Study-level results: Response was reportedly best predicted by early blood T cell clone dynamics, with interferon-beta. TCR clones of tumor origin grew in blood after radiotherapy plus ipilimumab.

This CDR3 is 13 amino acids long. Germline V gene data show CDR1 as SGHDT and CDR2 as YYEEEE. The chain joins TRBV5-6 to TRBJ2-5, with a tentative D call TRBD1 (6 bases). The DNA end favors TRBJ2-7, so the J call may be wrong. The receptor comes from a human donor with non-small cell lung cancer who had a partial response to radiotherapy plus ipilimumab. Sequencing was performed on peripheral blood, taken from a patient treated with radiotherapy plus ipilimumab. CDR3 nucleotide sequence: TGTGCCAGCAGCTTCGAAGGGGGTAACGAGCAGTACTTC. Amino acids: CASSFEGGNEQYF.